This entry lists 32 T cell receptor beta chains sequenced from one sample in a study of response to subunit inactivated influenza vaccine. TCRdb reprocessed the RT-PCR reads via MiXCR and lists one record per CDR3 protein. The table shows approximately 500,000 distinct CDR3 sequences, with roughly 13% occurring only once. The sequencing used PBMCs from blood, collected roughly 45 days after vaccination. The receptors originated from a man over 45 who received an inactivated influenza vaccine.

This clonotype was counted between two and nine times. The rearrangement joins TRBV20-1 to TRBJ1-4; D uncertain. Germline CDR1 and CDR2: DFQATT and SNEGSKA (reference sequence). This CDR3 spans 15 amino acids. The V gene lost 6 bases and the J gene lost 3 bases, with 17 bases spanning the gap. This CDR3 is CSARESWRPNEKLFF. The CDR3 DNA follows: TGCAGTGCCCGGGAGTCTTGGAGACCTAATGAAAAACTGTTTTTT.

As for this clonotype: This may stem from a read error, because a much larger clone lies one nucleotide away. The V gene is TRBV5-1, the J gene TRBJ2-3, with D unclear. The length of the CDR3 is 13 residues. Germline V gives CDR1 SGHRS, CDR2 YFSETQ. This chain's CDR3 is CASSLAPADTHYF. CDR3 coding DNA: TGCGCCAGCAGCTTGGCGCCAGCAGATACGCATTATTTT.

CDR3 residues: CASSQEDQRGHSEQFF. The DNA for the CDR3 is TGTGCCAGCAGCCAAGAAGACCAGCGGGGGCACAGTGAGCAGTTCTTC. The rearrangement uses TRBV4-2 and TRBJ2-1; TRBD2 agrees at 8 bases. V was clipped by 0 bases and J by 9 bases; unmatched bases: 10. The CDR3 loop spans 16 amino acids. Per the germline V gene, CDR1 is LGHNA and CDR2 is YNFKEQ.

The chain employs TRBV7-2 and TRBJ2-1; maybe TRBD1 (6 bases). This CDR3 is 13 amino acids long. V dropped 5 bases and J dropped 10 bases, with 15 bases sitting between them. Germline V gene data show CDR1 as SGHTA and CDR2 as FQGNSA. CDR3 coding DNA: TGTGCCAGCAGCCCAGGGGCCGCCAGGGAGCAGTTCTTC. The encoded protein is CASSPGAAREQFF. Drawing the rest from reference TRBV7-2 and TRBJ2-1, the complete variable domain is GAGVSQSPSNKVTEKGKDVELRCDPISGHTALYWYRQSLGQGLEFLIYFQGNSAPDKSGLPSDRFSAERTGGSVSTLTIQRTQQEDSAVYLCASSPGAAREQFFGPGTRLTVL.

This clonotype was seen ten or more times. This chain links TRBV20-1 with TRBJ1-5; no definite D call. Trimming shortened V by 7 bases and J by 1 base, and 11 bases separated the two germline ends. The CDR3 has 13 residues. Germline V gene sequence: CDR1 DFQATT, CDR2 SNEGSKA (reference sequence). The CDR3 spells CSVNRRSNQPQHF. Here the CDR3 DNA reads TGCAGTGTTAACCGGCGGAGCAATCAGCCCCAGCATTTT.

This clonotype was seen a few times. The chain joins TRBV28 to TRBJ2-7; 9 bases align to TRBD1. This CDR3 comprises 15 residues. With 6 bases clipped from V and 5 bases from J, the junction kept 11 bases outside the gene matches. Germline values: CDR1 MDHEN, CDR2 SYDVKM. This chain's CDR3 is CASRGTGQGHHEQYF. The DNA of the CDR3 is TGTGCCAGCAGGGGCACGGGACAGGGTCATCACGAGCAGTACTTC.

This clonotype has a count of ten or more. The J gene is TRBJ2-2, the V gene TRBV9; 7 bases align to TRBD2. CDR3 length: 15 residues. The V gene's germline CDR1 is SGDLS and CDR2 YYNGEE. Unmatched junction bases numbered 7, after V lost 4 bases and J lost 4 bases. The CDR3 loop is CASSFRTRSTGELFF. In DNA, the CDR3 is TGTGCCAGCAGCTTCCGGACTAGGTCCACCGGGGAGCTGTTTTTT. The variable domain in full, completed from reference TRBV9 and TRBJ2-2, reads DSGVTQTPKHLITATGQRVTLRCSPRSGDLSVYWYQQSLDQGLQFLIQYYNGEERAKGNILERFSAQQFPDLHSELNLSSLELGDSALYFCASSFRTRSTGELFFGEGSRLTVL.

This clonotype has more than one count but fewer than ten. The chain uses TRBV20-1 and TRBJ2-3; 14 bases agree with TRBD2. The germline gives CDR1 DFQATT, CDR2 SNEGSKA (reference sequence). This CDR3 is built from 18 residues. V lost 6 bases, J lost 5 bases, and 16 bases stayed unmatched. The chain's CDR3 is CSALTGLAGAAGVDTQYF. The CDR3 nucleotides read TGCAGTGCCCTTACGGGACTAGCGGGAGCCGCGGGGGTAGATACGCAGTATTTT.

The chain uses TRBV5-1 and TRBJ2-3; D is perhaps TRBD1 (6 bases). CDR1 is SGHRS, CDR2 YFSETQ, per germline. The CDR3 has 16 amino acids. V was clipped by 0 bases and J by 6 bases, with 17 bases between them. The CDR3 here is CASSLAYRVGIDTQYF. DNA for the CDR3: TGCGCCAGCAGCTTGGCCTACAGGGTCGGAATTGATACGCAGTATTTT.

The chain carries TRBV29-1 and TRBJ2-5, with 11 nucleotides matching TRBD2. Germline assignment: CDR1 SQVTM and CDR2 ANQGSEA. The junction had 6 bases not matched to a gene; V was cut back by 6 bases and J by 0 bases. The CDR3 is 15 amino acids. CDR3 sequence reads: CSVPVAGGHQETQYF. The CDR3 DNA is TGCAGCGTCCCCGTAGCGGGGGGGCACCAAGAGACCCAGTACTTC.

The CDR3 DNA is TGCGCCAGCAATTTAGGGGGAACAACGAACACTGAAGCTTTCTTT. It codes for CASNLGGTTNTEAFF. The V call is TRBV5-1, the J call TRBJ1-1, with TRBD1 as a possible D gene (6 bases). Germline lookup yields CDR1 SGHRS and CDR2 YFSETQ. The CDR3 runs 15 residues. Trimming removed 6 bases from V and 1 base from J, with 16 bases in between. The complete variable domain, with remaining parts taken from reference TRBV5-1 and TRBJ1-1, reads KAGVTQTPRYLIKTRGQQVTLSCSPISGHRSVSWYQQTPGQGLQFLFEYFSETQRNKGNFPGRFSGRQFSNSRSEMNVSTLELGDSALYLCASNLGGTTNTEAFFGQGTRLTVV.

This clonotype turned up a few times. The chain carries TRBV3-1 and TRBJ2-7, with D maybe TRBD1 (5 bases). Trimming removed 0 bases at V and 6 bases at J, with 21 bases between. The length of the CDR3 is 17 residues. CDR1 is LGHDT and CDR2 is YNNKEL in the germline V gene (reference sequence). DNA for the CDR3: TGTGCCAGCAGCCAAGAGGGGCGAGACTGGCCCACCGGCGAGCAGTACTTC. Translation: CASSQEGRDWPTGEQYF.

As regards this clonotype: A read error may account for a junction end that differs from germline. The CDR3 loop is CASIEGAGALGEQYF. The CDR3 DNA reads TGTGCCAGCATTGAAGGAGCGGGGGCCCTTGGAGAGCAGTACTTC. This chain uses TRBV25-1 with TRBJ2-7; TRBD2 agrees at 8 bases. The CDR3 extends over 15 amino acids. The germline CDR1 and CDR2 sequences are MGHDK and SYGVNS.

V is TRBV3-1 and J is TRBJ1-4; D gene uncertain. Germline values: CDR1 LGHDT, CDR2 YNNKEL (reference sequence). V lost 2 bases and J 0 bases, leaving 10 bases between the germline ends. This CDR3 has 16 residues. CDR3 bases: TGTGCCAGCAGCCAACTGATCCGGGCAACTAATGAAAAACTGTTTTTT. Encoded protein: CASSQLIRATNEKLFF.

This clonotype appeared a few times. This chain joins TRBV5-1 and TRBJ2-2; 12 bases agree with TRBD1. This CDR3 is 14 amino acids long. CDR1 and CDR2 (germline): SGHRS, YFSETQ. The V segment lost 7 bases and the J segment 3 bases; nucleotides outside the gene matches: 1. CDR3 amino acids: CASGTGGDTGELFF. For the CDR3, the DNA is TGCGCCAGCGGGACAGGGGGCGACACCGGGGAGCTGTTTTTT.

This sequence joins TRBV6-1 and TRBJ2-7; perhaps TRBD2 as D (6 bases). This CDR3 spans 15 amino acids. Germline lookup yields CDR1 MNHNS and CDR2 SASEGT. Trimming took off 8 bases at V and 4 bases at J, with 21 bases between the two ends. The CDR3: CASSWRDAIIYEQYF. The CDR3 DNA reads as TGTGCCAGCTCTTGGAGGGATGCCATCATATACGAGCAGTACTTC.

This clonotype was seen a few times. The chain carries TRBV4-3 and TRBJ2-7; no reliable D call. V lost 0 bases to trimming and J lost 0 bases, with 9 bases between them. This CDR3 has 15 residues. CDR1 and CDR2 (germline): LGHNA, YSLEER. The CDR3 spells CASSQDYVLSYEQYF. CDR3 nucleotide sequence: TGCGCCAGCAGCCAAGATTATGTCCTCTCCTACGAGCAGTACTTC.

The chain couples TRBV28 to TRBJ2-7, with D possibly being TRBD1 or TRBD2 (5 bases each). Trimming shortened V by 5 bases and J by 3 bases, and 20 bases separated the two germline ends. Germline V gives CDR1 MDHEN, CDR2 SYDVKM. This CDR3 contains 16 residues. CDR3 region: CASSPSSGTVVYEQYF. As DNA, the CDR3 is TGTGCCAGCAGTCCGAGCTCTGGGACGGTCGTCTACGAGCAGTACTTC. Together with reference TRBV28 and TRBJ2-7, the CDR3 gives the full variable domain: DVKVTQSSRYLVKRTGEKVFLECVQDMDHENMFWYRQDPGLGLRLIYFSYDVKMKEKGDIPEGYSVSREKKERFSLILESASTNQTSMYLCASSPSSGTVVYEQYFGPGTRLTVT.

In nucleotides, the CDR3 is TGCGCCAGCAGTTACCCGCAGGACAGGGTTCGCACAGATACGCAGTATTTT. Its protein product is CASSYPQDRVRTDTQYF. V usage is TRBV5-1 and J usage is TRBJ2-3, with 8 positions matching TRBD1. Germline CDR1 and CDR2: SGHRS and YFSETQ. This CDR3 contains 17 residues. V lost 5 bases and J lost 1; bases outside the gene matches: 12. Full variable domain (rest looked up from reference TRBV5-1 and TRBJ2-3): KAGVTQTPRYLIKTRGQQVTLSCSPISGHRSVSWYQQTPGQGLQFLFEYFSETQRNKGNFPGRFSGRQFSNSRSEMNVSTLELGDSALYLCASSYPQDRVRTDTQYFGPGTRLTVL.

This clonotype was seen a handful of times. The chain links TRBV5-1 to TRBJ1-4; 9 bases are shared with TRBD1. Germline V gives CDR1 SGHRS, CDR2 YFSETQ. Unmatched junction bases numbered 8, after V lost 3 bases and J lost 8 bases. The CDR3 totals 15 residues. The CDR3 loop reads CASSSAGTGNEKLFF. CDR3 DNA: TGCGCCAGCAGCTCCGCCGGGACAGGGAACGAAAAACTGTTTTTT.

The chain links TRBV15 to TRBJ2-7; TRBD1 matches at 9 bases. The length of the CDR3 is 16 residues. CDR1 LNHNV and CDR2 YYDKDF come from the germline V gene (reference sequence). V lost 7 bases to trimming and J lost 4 bases; unmatched junction nucleotides: 14. CDR3 amino acids: CATKKGTGLVTYEQYF. The CDR3 DNA reads TGTGCCACCAAAAAAGGGACAGGGTTGGTAACTTACGAGCAGTACTTC. Looking up the rest from reference TRBV15 and TRBJ2-7 gives the full variable domain: DAMVIQNPRYQVTQFGKPVTLSCSQTLNHNVMYWYQQKSSQAPKLLFHYYDKDFNNEADTPDNFQSRRPNTSFCFLDIRSPGLGDTAMYLCATKKGTGLVTYEQYFGPGTRLTVT.

This clonotype was counted many times. The chain recombines TRBV7-2 with TRBJ2-7; perhaps D is TRBD1 or TRBD2 (5 bases each). The CDR3 sequence is 13 residues long. With 2 bases removed from V and 2 bases from J, the gap between germline ends came to 7 bases. Per the germline V gene, CDR1 is SGHTA and CDR2 is FQGNSA. This CDR3 is CASSLRGPYEQYF. The CDR3 DNA sequence: TGTGCCAGCAGCTTAAGGGGACCCTACGAGCAGTACTTC.

The chain is built from TRBV12-3 or TRBV12-4 and TRBJ2-1, with 9 bases that match TRBD2. The V gene end was trimmed by 7 bases and the J gene end by 8 bases; junction bases not matched to a gene: 12. The CDR3 sequence is 15 residues long. The CDR3 DNA reads TGTGCCAGCACACTAGGGGCTAGCGGGATGGATGAGCAGTTCTTC. Translating it yields CASTLGASGMDEQFF.

This clonotype was found a few times. The CDR3 sequence: CSAREVDSLQVEQFF. CDR3 in DNA: TGCAGTGCTAGAGAGGTGGACAGTCTACAAGTTGAGCAGTTCTTC. The chain joins TRBV20-1 to TRBJ2-1; D might be TRBD1 (6 bases). The CDR3 is 15 amino acids. Trimming left V 0 bases short and J 9 bases short, with 18 bases between. The germline V gene encodes CDR1 DFQATT and CDR2 SNEGSKA (reference sequence).

The chain carries TRBV7-8 and TRBJ2-3; D gene ambiguous. V gave up 5 bases and J gave up 11 bases, with 17 bases separating them. The length of the CDR3 is 13 residues. The V gene's germline CDR1 is SGHVS and CDR2 FQNEAQ. CDR3 sequence (DNA): TGTGCCAGCAGCGGAAAGTACTTGTACGGGCAGTATTTT. This encodes CASSGKYLYGQYF.

This clonotype occurred many times. The genes are TRBV12-3 or TRBV12-4 and TRBJ2-7; D is possibly TRBD1 or TRBD2 (6 bases each). V was trimmed by 7 bases and J by 2 bases, leaving 18 bases between them. This CDR3 has 15 amino acids. CDR3 sequence reads: CASTLGGGLPYEQYF. As DNA, the CDR3 is TGTGCCAGCACCTTGGGTGGGGGGCTACCCTACGAGCAGTACTTC.

This clonotype has just a few counts. The chain couples TRBV21-1 to TRBJ1-2; the table's TRBD1 call for D was not verified on the DNA. TRBV21-1 is a documented pseudogene. The CDR3 consists of 15 residues. Written as DNA, the CDR3 is TGTGCCAGCAGACCCATTCCGGGACGGTGCGGGGGCTACACCTTC. Its protein product is CASRPIPGRCGGYTF.

This clonotype has more than one count but fewer than ten. CDR3 loop: CSARTLFRERNEKLFF. DNA of the CDR3: TGCAGTGCCCGGACCTTATTTCGGGAAAGGAATGAAAAACTGTTTTTT. This sequence joins TRBV20-1 and TRBJ1-4, with D unclear. The V end was cut by 6 bases, the J end by 5 bases, with 22 bases between. Germline V gives CDR1 DFQATT, CDR2 SNEGSKA (reference sequence). The CDR3 totals 16 residues.

This clonotype was picked up one time. V is TRBV12-3 or TRBV12-4 and J is TRBJ2-7; tentatively, D is TRBD2 (8 bases). Trimming left V 10 bases short and J 0 bases short, with 13 bases between. The CDR3 is made up of 13 amino acids. For the CDR3, the DNA is TGTGCCACCAGGGGGACTAGCTCCTACGAGCAGTACTTC. Its translation is CATRGTSSYEQYF.

The rearrangement joins TRBV6-1 to TRBJ2-3, with 11 bases identical to TRBD2. In germline, CDR1 is MNHNS, CDR2 SASEGT. V lost 6 bases to trimming and J lost 5 bases; unmatched junction nucleotides: 19. The CDR3 length is 19 residues. The CDR3 region has the DNA TGTGCCAGCAGCGTCACGGGCCGACTAGCGGGACTACATATAGATACGCAGTATTTT. It encodes CASSVTGRLAGLHIDTQYF.

This clonotype was counted many times. The chain has TRBV12-3 or TRBV12-4 and TRBJ2-2; D remains unclear. The length of the CDR3 is 12 residues. Trimming pared 6 bases from V and 6 bases from J, leaving 8 bases between. CDR3 region: CASRSLAGELFF. The CDR3 DNA reads TGTGCCAGCAGGTCCCTCGCCGGGGAGCTGTTTTTT.

The table lists this clonotype with a few counts. The rearrangement joins TRBV3-1 to TRBJ2-7; TRBD1 might be the D (5 bases). The CDR3 is 13 amino acids. Trimming took 3 bases from V and 0 from J, leaving 6 bases between them. Germline CDR1 reads LGHDT; CDR2 reads YNNKEL (reference sequence). Here the CDR3 reads CASSHRVSYEQYF. CDR3 bases: TGTGCCAGCAGCCACAGGGTCTCCTACGAGCAGTACTTC.